Sequencing of this T cell receptor beta chain was carried out in a study of radiation and T cells in renal cell carcinoma. The overall study: Nephrectomy followed 15 Gy stereotactic body radiation by 4 weeks. Study-level points and caveats: No pretreatment tumor biopsies were available for baseline clonotypes. From baseline, blood top tumor clonotypes peaked at 2 weeks post-radiation.

As to time point: baseline pretreatment blood. Treatment given: 15 Gy SBRT to primary tumor, nephrectomy 4 weeks later. Radiation-treated patients gave blood at baseline, week 2 and week 4. Regarding this clone: The antigen is not known.

Profiled with immunoSEQ multiplex PCR; TCRdb holds only in-frame clones, not every one. The sample contains roughly 150,000 clones, around 89% of which appear only once. The sequencing here drew on blood, taken from a patient whose treatment included radiotherapy and nephrectomy. The receptor was isolated from a woman aged 70-85 years with renal cell carcinoma.

The CDR3 region is CASSLSNRATYGYTF. The CDR3, as DNA: TGTGCCAGCAGTTTATCGAACAGGGCCACCTATGGCTACACCTTC. The chain links TRBV27 to TRBJ1-2; tentative D call: TRBD1 (6 bases). This CDR3 has 15 amino acids. Trimming removed 0 bases from V and 4 bases from J, with 12 bases in between. Germline-derived CDR1 and CDR2 are MNHEY and SMNVEV (reference sequence).